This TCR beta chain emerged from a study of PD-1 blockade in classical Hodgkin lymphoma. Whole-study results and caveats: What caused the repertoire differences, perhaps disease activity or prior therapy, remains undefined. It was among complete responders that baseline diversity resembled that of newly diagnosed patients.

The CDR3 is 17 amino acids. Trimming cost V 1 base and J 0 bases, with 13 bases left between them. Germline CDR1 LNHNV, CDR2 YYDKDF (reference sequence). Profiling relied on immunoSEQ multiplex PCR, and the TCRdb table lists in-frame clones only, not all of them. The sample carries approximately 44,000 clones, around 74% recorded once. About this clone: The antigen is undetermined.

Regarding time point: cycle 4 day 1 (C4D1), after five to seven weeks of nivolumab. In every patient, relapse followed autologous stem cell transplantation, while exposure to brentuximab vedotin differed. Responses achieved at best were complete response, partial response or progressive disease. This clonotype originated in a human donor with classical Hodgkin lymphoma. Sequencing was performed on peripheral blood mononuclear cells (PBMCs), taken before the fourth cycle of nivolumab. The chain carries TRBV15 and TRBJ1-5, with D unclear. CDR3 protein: CATSRGRFGDSNQPQHF. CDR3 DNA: TGTGCCACCAGCAGAGGGAGGTTCGGGGATAGCAATCAGCCCCAGCATTTT.